These T cell receptor beta chains were read from a single sample in a study of T cells after yellow fever vaccination. A single record per CDR3 protein comes from TCRdb applying MiXCR to the 5' RACE reads. The data hold nearly 350,000 distinct CDR3 sequences, with less than 9.5% observed a single time. Sample: PBMCs, taken 35 to 50 days after the first yellow fever vaccination. These receptors originate from a man between 18 and 29 years old who received the YFV17D yellow fever vaccine. Each CDR3 is given with its conserved first and last residue. The D gene is left open where the match is weak. Expanded clones get a size class; other rows say once, few or many, or leave the size out.

clone size,V gene,D gene,J gene,CDR3 protein,CDR3 DNA
few,TRBV5-5,.,TRBJ1-4,CASSPIGRTDEKLFF,TGTGCCAGCAGCCCAATAGGGCGGACGGATGAAAAACTGTTTTTT
few,TRBV4-1,.,TRBJ2-2,CASSQGLGGVFTGELFF,TGCGCCAGCAGCCAAGGGCTTGGTGGGGTTTTCACCGGGGAGCTGTTTTTT
few,TRBV7-9,.,TRBJ2-1,CASSRRDGGPYNEQFF,TGTGCCAGCAGCCGACGGGACGGGGGGCCCTACAATGAGCAGTTCTTC
.,TRBV5-1,TRBD1,TRBJ1-1,CASSLGQGSMNTEAFF,TGCGCCAGCAGCCTCGGACAGGGAAGCATGAACACTGAAGCTTTCTTT
.,TRBV20-1,.,TRBJ1-2,CSVPESGAHGYTF,TGCAGTGTTCCTGAATCGGGGGCGCATGGCTACACCTTC
many,TRBV9,TRBD1,TRBJ1-3,CASSETGSSGNTIYF,TGTGCCAGCAGCGAGACAGGGAGCTCTGGAAACACCATATATTTT
.,TRBV7-2,TRBD1,TRBJ2-3,CASRPTGGTADTQYF,TGTGCCAGCAGACCCACAGGGGGAACGGCAGATACGCAGTATTTT
many,TRBV5-1,TRBD1,TRBJ2-7,CASSLRGQGSYEQYF,TGCGCCAGCAGCTTGCGAGGACAGGGATCCTACGAGCAGTACTTC
few,TRBV5-6,TRBD2,TRBJ2-3,CATKKLAGDATDTQYF,TGTGCCACAAAAAAACTAGCGGGAGATGCAACAGATACGCAGTATTTT
few,TRBV9,.,TRBJ2-3,CASSVSPENWAADTQYF,TGTGCCAGCAGCGTATCCCCCGAGAATTGGGCAGCAGATACGCAGTATTTT
few,TRBV29-1,TRBD2,TRBJ2-3,CSAEKLAGDTQYF,TGCAGCGCAGAAAAGCTAGCGGGAGATACGCAGTATTTT
few,TRBV4-1,.,TRBJ1-6,CASSQVISGANSPLHF,TGCGCCAGCAGCCAAGTAATTTCGGGGGCAAATTCACCCCTCCACTTT
few,TRBV20-1,.,TRBJ1-6,CSATGADNSPLHF,TGCAGTGCTACAGGGGCGGATAATTCACCCCTCCACTTT
few,TRBV6-2/TRBV6-3,.,TRBJ2-2,CATGNLKQVTGELFF,TGTGCCACCGGAAACTTGAAACAGGTCACCGGGGAGCTGTTTTTT
few,TRBV7-2,TRBD1,TRBJ2-1,CASSLVLTGANEQFF,TGTGCCAGCAGCTTAGTCCTGACAGGGGCGAATGAGCAGTTCTTC
few,TRBV7-2,.,TRBJ1-5,CASSSAWYSNQPQHF,TGTGCCAGCAGCTCCGCATGGTATAGCAATCAGCCCCAGCATTTT